These 9 T cell receptor beta chains were sequenced from one sample in a study of T cell repertoires in cytomegalovirus infection. For these TCRs, the target antigens are not known. TCRdb reanalysed the reads using MiXCR and keeps one entry per CDR3 protein. Seen here are hundreds of thousands of distinct CDR3 sequences, about 44% observed once, and the top ten hold about two fifths. This specimen consisted of cultured PBMCs, obtained from culture after CMV antigen stimulation. The receptors shown here come from a human donor in good health (CMV status not recorded). Some clones in this sample may be carry-over from other donors' samples.

This chain uses TRBV5-6 with TRBJ2-2; D is unresolved. The V and J ends lost 0 bases and 9 bases respectively, with 9 bases between them. CDR1 is SGHDT, CDR2 YYEEEE, per germline. CDR3 size: 13 residues. The chain's CDR3 is CASSLGPRRELFF. The CDR3 DNA reads as TGTGCCAGCAGCTTGGGACCCCGCAGGGAGCTGTTTTTT.

The genes are TRBV14 and TRBJ2-7, with a weak D call TRBD1 (5 bases). V was cut by 2 bases and J by 4 bases, with 15 bases left in between. Germline V gene sequence: CDR1 SGHDN, CDR2 FVKESK. The CDR3 contains 15 residues. The CDR3 coding sequence is TGTGCCAGCAGCCAACACTACCGACAGACATACGAGCAGTACTTC. It encodes CASSQHYRQTYEQYF.

There are many counts of this clonotype. The chain employs TRBV11-2 and TRBJ2-3; D ambiguous. CDR3 length: 16 amino acids. The germline V and J ends were trimmed by 5 bases and 6 bases, with 21 bases remaining between them. Per germline, CDR1 SGHAT and CDR2 FQNNGV. The CDR3: CASSRDLAVPRDTQYF. DNA of the CDR3: TGTGCCAGCAGCCGCGACTTAGCTGTACCCCGGGATACGCAGTATTTT.

V is TRBV5-1 and J is TRBJ1-2; the match to TRBD1 covers 7 bases. CDR3 size: 13 residues. The trim removed 3 bases at V and 5 bases at J, leaving 4 bases unmatched. The germline V gene encodes CDR1 SGHRS and CDR2 YFSETQ. CDR3 DNA sequence: TGCGCCAGCAGCTACGACAGGGTGTATGGCTACACCTTC. Translation gives CASSYDRVYGYTF.

This clonotype was counted ten times or more. The genes are TRBV7-2 and TRBJ2-1; D gene ambiguous. CDR1 is SGHTA, CDR2 FQGNSA, per germline. The CDR3 length is 14 residues. V gave up 1 base and J gave up 6 bases, with 10 bases separating them. The CDR3 loop is CASSLGGYSNEQFF. CDR3 in DNA: TGTGCCAGCAGCTTAGGGGGTTATAGCAATGAGCAGTTCTTC. The full variable domain, its missing parts supplied by reference TRBV7-2 and TRBJ2-1, is GAGVSQSPSNKVTEKGKDVELRCDPISGHTALYWYRQSLGQGLEFLIYFQGNSAPDKSGLPSDRFSAERTGGSVSTLTIQRTQQEDSAVYLCASSLGGYSNEQFFGPGTRLTVL.

This clonotype has at least ten counts. This CDR3 reads CASSLDGWGETQYF. Here the CDR3 DNA reads TGTGCCAGCAGCTTAGATGGGTGGGGGGAGACCCAGTACTTC. The chain recombines TRBV11-2 with TRBJ2-5; D is perhaps TRBD1 or TRBD2 (5 bases each). V was clipped by 0 bases and J by 5 bases, with 10 bases between them. CDR1 SGHAT and CDR2 FQNNGV come from the germline V gene. The CDR3 is made up of 14 amino acids.

This clonotype was seen more than once but under ten times. The chain carries TRBV7-6 and TRBJ2-7; 7 bases align to TRBD1. V was clipped by 10 bases and J by 3 bases; unmatched bases: 3. Germline V gene lookup returns CDR1 SGHVS and CDR2 FNYEAQ. The CDR3 runs 11 residues. CDR3 coding DNA: TGTGCCACTGGGACAGTCTACGAGCAGTACTTC. Its translation is CATGTVYEQYF.

This rearrangement joins TRBV10-1 to TRBJ2-3, with 8 positions matching TRBD1. V lost 7 bases to trimming and J lost 3 bases; unmatched junction nucleotides: 6. Per germline, CDR1 WNHNN and CDR2 SYGVQD (reference sequence). The CDR3 has 14 residues. CDR3 residues: CASKDTGGTDTQYF. The CDR3 DNA follows: TGCGCCAGCAAAGATACAGGGGGAACAGATACGCAGTATTTT.

This clonotype was picked up many times. This sequence joins TRBV7-2 and TRBJ2-6; D ambiguous. The CDR3 is 14 amino acids. Trimming removed 9 bases at V and 4 bases at J, with 13 bases between. Germline CDR1 reads SGHTA; CDR2 reads FQGNSA. The CDR3 loop is CASSPIRGANVLTF. CDR3 coding DNA: TGTGCCAGTTCCCCAATTCGGGGGGCCAACGTCCTGACTTTC.